Following are 13 T cell receptor beta chains from one sample sequenced in a study of blood T cell repertoires in COVID-19. Sequenced by immunoSEQ multiplex PCR; TCRdb stores in-frame clones only, minus some. This sample has over 40,000 clones, with about 86% found just once. The sequenced sample consisted of peripheral blood. The source is a man older than 75 with active COVID-19.

The rearrangement joins TRBV10-2 to TRBJ2-1; TRBD2 aligns across 8 bases. The V gene's germline CDR1 is WSHSY and CDR2 SAAADI. V trimming: 5 bases; J trimming: 8 bases; junction bases outside the gene matches: 8. The CDR3 is 14 residues long. In nucleotides, the CDR3 is TGCGCCAGCAGTCTTAGCGGGGCCATCGATGAGCAGTTCTTC. It is translated as CASSLSGAIDEQFF.

The V and J genes are TRBV9 and TRBJ1-1, with a weak D call TRBD1 (6 bases). CDR3 length: 15 residues. CDR1 and CDR2 (germline): SGDLS, YYNGEE. The V and J ends lost 0 bases and 1 base respectively, with 10 bases between them. The DNA of the CDR3 is TGTGCCAGCAGCGTAGAGACAGGCCCGAACACTGAAGCTTTCTTT. This codes for CASSVETGPNTEAFF.

The chain links TRBV9 to TRBJ2-3; D remains ambiguous. The CDR3 is made up of 15 amino acids. Germline CDR1 reads SGDLS; CDR2 reads YYNGEE. V was cut by 3 bases and J by 0 bases, with 11 bases left in between. Here the CDR3 DNA reads TGTGCCAGCAGCGCGACACCCTATAGCACAGATACGCAGTATTTT. This codes for CASSATPYSTDTQYF.

The gene calls are TRBV5-5 and TRBJ2-1; TRBD1 matches 11 bases. Germline CDR1 is SGHKS and CDR2 is YYEKEE (reference sequence). The CDR3 sequence is 17 residues long. The junction had 6 bases not matched to a gene; V was cut back by 3 bases and J by 1 base. CDR3 loop: CASSSAGTGGSYNEQFF. CDR3 DNA: TGTGCCAGCAGCTCTGCCGGGACAGGGGGATCCTACAATGAGCAGTTCTTC. Supplemented by reference TRBV5-5 and TRBJ2-1, the full variable domain reads DAGVTQSPTHLIKTRGQQVTLRCSPISGHKSVSWYQQVLGQGPQFIFQYYEKEERGRGNFPDRFSARQFPNYSSELNVNALLLGDSALYLCASSSAGTGGSYNEQFFGPGTRLTVL.

The genes are TRBV19 and TRBJ2-5, with 8 bases matching TRBD2. The V and J ends lost 1 base and 1 base, in that order; junction bases with no gene match: 5. Germline-derived CDR1 and CDR2 are LNHDA and SQIVND (reference sequence). This CDR3 spans 16 amino acids. This CDR3 reads CASSIVAGGLQETQYF. CDR3 nucleotides: TGTGCCAGTAGTATAGTTGCGGGAGGACTCCAAGAGACCCAGTACTTC.

This chain uses TRBV28 with TRBJ1-5; unclear D gene. The germline gives CDR1 MDHEN, CDR2 SYDVKM. V gave up 2 bases and J gave up 4 bases, with 9 bases separating them. This CDR3 spans 14 amino acids. The CDR3 region has the DNA TGTGCCAGCAGTTTAACCAGGAAGAATCAGCCCCAGCATTTT. Its translation is CASSLTRKNQPQHF.

V is TRBV7-3 and J is TRBJ1-3; D not resolved. Germline CDR1 is SGHTA and CDR2 is FQGTGA. CDR3 length: 18 residues. Trimming took 4 bases from V and 1 from J, leaving 20 bases between them. CDR3 sequence reads: CASSSRKVVGRSGNTIYF. The CDR3 nucleotides are TGTGCCAGCAGCTCCCGCAAGGTCGTGGGGAGATCTGGAAACACCATATATTTT.

This rearrangement joins TRBV19 to TRBJ1-5; TRBD1 aligns across 9 bases. The length of the CDR3 is 16 residues. Germline V lookup: CDR1 LNHDA, CDR2 SQIVND (reference sequence). J was trimmed by 6 bases and V by 7 bases; bases with no gene match: 13. The CDR3 is CASTGVGQGGGQPQHF. The CDR3 bases are TGTGCCAGTACCGGCGTGGGACAGGGAGGCGGTCAGCCCCAGCATTTT.

This clone was recorded only once. The gene calls are TRBV7-2 and TRBJ2-2; D is possibly TRBD1 (6 bases). This CDR3 comprises 14 residues. Per the germline V gene, CDR1 is SGHTA and CDR2 is FQGNSA. The V and J ends lost 5 bases and 4 bases respectively, with 11 bases between them. This chain's CDR3 is CASSPQGVTGELFF. The DNA of the CDR3 is TGTGCCAGCAGCCCACAGGGAGTCACCGGGGAGCTGTTTTTT.

The chain employs TRBV11-2 and TRBJ2-7, with 7 bases that match TRBD1. The V segment lost 3 bases and the J segment 6 bases; nucleotides outside the gene matches: 2. Germline V gives CDR1 SGHAT, CDR2 FQNNGV. The CDR3 length is 12 residues. CDR3 sequence reads: CASSFTGVEQYF. The DNA for the CDR3 is TGTGCCAGCAGCTTTACAGGGGTCGAGCAGTACTTC.

The chain couples TRBV2 to TRBJ2-1; 9 nucleotides agree with TRBD2. V lost 6 bases and J lost 0; bases outside the gene matches: 3. Germline V gives CDR1 SNHLY, CDR2 FYNNEI. This CDR3 spans 15 amino acids. In nucleotides, the CDR3 is TGTGCCAGCAGGGTTAGCGGGAGCTCCTACAATGAGCAGTTCTTC. It specifies CASRVSGSSYNEQFF. Drawing the rest from reference TRBV2 and TRBJ2-1, the complete variable domain is EPEVTQTPSHQVTQMGQEVILRCVPISNHLYFYWYRQILGQKVEFLVSFYNNEISEKSEIFDDQFSVERPDGSNFTLKIRSTKLEDSAMYFCASRVSGSSYNEQFFGPGTRLTVL.

The chain carries TRBV24-1 and TRBJ2-5; D may be TRBD2 (6 bases). Between the trimmed V and J ends, which lost 3 bases and 4 bases, there was a span of 14 bases. This CDR3 spans 15 amino acids. Germline V gives CDR1 KGHDR, CDR2 SFDVKD. CDR3 residues: CATSDPIGTRETQYF. Written as DNA, the CDR3 is TGTGCCACCAGTGATCCCATTGGGACTCGAGAGACCCAGTACTTC.

This chain uses TRBV7-3 with TRBJ2-5, with D perhaps TRBD1 (7 bases). This CDR3 is 15 amino acids long. CDR1 and CDR2 (germline): SGHTA, FQGTGA. With 5 bases removed from V and 5 bases from J, the gap between germline ends came to 18 bases. The CDR3 is CASSQGRGEGETQYF. In DNA form, the CDR3 reads TGTGCCAGCAGCCAAGGCAGGGGGGAAGGCGAGACCCAGTACTTC.